This T cell receptor (beta chain) was profiled in a study of blood T cell repertoires in COVID-19. Overall study context: Researchers got acute and convalescent COVID-19 samples from the United States, Italy and Spain.

Sequencing was performed with immunoSEQ multiplex PCR; in TCRdb, only in-frame clones are kept and a portion is missing. The data contain over 95,000 clones, about 85% of them seen just once; the ten biggest clones take up about an eighth. Germline V CDR1 and CDR2: GTSNPN, SVGIG (reference sequence). Germline trimming cut 4 bases from V and 3 bases from J; bases unmatched to any gene: 1. The CDR3 loop spans 12 amino acids. V and J are TRBV30 and TRBJ1-1; 8 nucleotides line up with TRBD1. The sample taken for sequencing was peripheral blood. The receptor was derived from a human donor in a cohort sampled during active COVID-19. The CDR3 is CAWTDRDTEAFF. CDR3 in DNA: TGTGCCTGGACGGACAGGGACACTGAAGCTTTCTTT.